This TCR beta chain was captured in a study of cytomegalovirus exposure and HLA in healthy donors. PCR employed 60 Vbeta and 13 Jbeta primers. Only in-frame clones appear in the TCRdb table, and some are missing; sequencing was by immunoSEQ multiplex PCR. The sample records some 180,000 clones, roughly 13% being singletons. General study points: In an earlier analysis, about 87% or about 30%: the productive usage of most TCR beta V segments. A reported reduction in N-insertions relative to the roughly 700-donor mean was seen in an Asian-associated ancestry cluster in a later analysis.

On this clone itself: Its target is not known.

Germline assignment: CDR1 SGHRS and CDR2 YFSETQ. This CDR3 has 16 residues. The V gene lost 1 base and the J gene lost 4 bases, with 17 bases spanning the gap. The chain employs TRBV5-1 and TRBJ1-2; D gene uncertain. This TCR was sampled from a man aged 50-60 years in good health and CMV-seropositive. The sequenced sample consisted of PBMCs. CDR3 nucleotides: TGCGCCAGCAGCTTGACCCCGCAAGATGGGAGCTATGGCTACACCTTC. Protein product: CASSLTPQDGSYGYTF.